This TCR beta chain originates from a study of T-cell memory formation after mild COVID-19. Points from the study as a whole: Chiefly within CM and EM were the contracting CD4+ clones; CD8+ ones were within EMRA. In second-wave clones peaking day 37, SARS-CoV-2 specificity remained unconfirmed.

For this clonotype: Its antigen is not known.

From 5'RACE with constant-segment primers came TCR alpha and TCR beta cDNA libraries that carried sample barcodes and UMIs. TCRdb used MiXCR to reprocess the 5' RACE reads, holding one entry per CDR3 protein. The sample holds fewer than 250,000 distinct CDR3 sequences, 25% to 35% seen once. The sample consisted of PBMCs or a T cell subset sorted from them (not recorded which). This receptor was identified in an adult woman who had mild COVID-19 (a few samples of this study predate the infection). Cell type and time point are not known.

The chain's CDR3 is CASSVATPGQGDYGYTF. The CDR3 nucleotides are TGTGCCAGCAGCGTAGCTACCCCCGGACAGGGAGACTATGGCTACACCTTC. The gene calls are TRBV9 and TRBJ1-2; 8 nucleotides align to TRBD1. CDR3 size: 17 residues. CDR1 and CDR2 from the germline V gene are SGDLS and YYNGEE. After removal of 0 bases from V and 3 bases from J, the junction contained 10 bases not matched to a gene.